The 21 T cell receptor beta chains below all came from one sample that was sequenced in a study of identical twins. One entry per CDR3 protein, called by TCRdb with MiXCR from the 5' RACE reads. The sample records about 200,000 distinct CDR3 sequences, approximately 9% being singletons. Sequenced material: memory (CD45RO+) T cells sorted from blood. Receptor source: a woman in her late teens or twenties in good health.

This clonotype was seen many times. This chain links TRBV29-1 with TRBJ2-2; the D gene is possibly TRBD2 (5 bases). V lost 7 bases, J lost 7 bases, and 13 bases lay in between. Germline loops: CDR1 SQVTM, CDR2 ANQGSEA. This CDR3 spans 12 amino acids. CDR3 bases: TGCAGCGGAGCAGCCCGGGGCGGGGAGCTGTTTTTT. Residues: CSGAARGGELFF.

This clonotype was counted only a few times. The chain couples TRBV20-1 to TRBJ2-5; maybe TRBD1 (6 bases). Trimming left V 5 bases short and J 5 bases short, with 15 bases between. Germline CDR1 and CDR2: DFQATT and SNEGSKA (reference sequence). CDR3 length equals 13 residues. The CDR3 DNA reads TGCAGTGCTCCCTTCAGGGGCGTCGAGACCCAGTACTTC. Protein product: CSAPFRGVETQYF.

This clonotype was observed a handful of times. The rearrangement joins TRBV6-5 to TRBJ1-2; possibly TRBD1 for D (5 bases). V lost 0 bases to trimming and J lost 11 bases, with 22 bases between them. The CDR3 covers 16 residues. Germline CDR1 and CDR2: MNHEY and SVGAGI. CDR3 bases: TGTGCCAGCAGTTACTCTACACAGTCGGGGGGTTTTGGTTACACCTTC. This codes for CASSYSTQSGGFGYTF.

This clonotype has a count of ten or more. V is TRBV7-6 and J is TRBJ2-5; a weak D match, TRBD2 (5 bases). CDR3 size: 14 residues. With 5 bases removed from V and 5 bases from J, the gap between germline ends came to 15 bases. Germline CDR1 and CDR2: SGHVS and FNYEAQ. The CDR3 reads CASSRWRVGETQYF. DNA for the CDR3: TGTGCCAGCAGCCGCTGGCGGGTTGGGGAGACCCAGTACTTC.

This clonotype was recorded a few times. The chain employs TRBV20-1 and TRBJ1-1; D gene unclear. Germline CDR1 is DFQATT and CDR2 is SNEGSKA (reference sequence). This CDR3 is built from 15 residues. The V end was cut by 0 bases, the J end by 11 bases, with 22 bases between. CDR3 bases: TGCAGTGCTAGAGACCCGGGAAAAGGAAATCTGGCGGCTTTCTTT. Translation: CSARDPGKGNLAAFF.

The rearrangement uses TRBV6-1 and TRBJ2-7; D is unresolved. This CDR3 comprises 13 residues. The germline V and J ends were trimmed by 6 bases and 5 bases, with 14 bases remaining between them. Germline lookup yields CDR1 MNHNS and CDR2 SASEGT. The CDR3 protein is CASRDSHLDEQYF. The CDR3, as DNA: TGTGCCAGCAGAGATTCCCACCTCGACGAGCAGTACTTC.

This clonotype has a handful of counts. The rearrangement links TRBV5-1 to TRBJ2-2; 7 positions agree with TRBD2. V trimming: 1 base; J trimming: 0 bases; junction bases outside the gene matches: 3. CDR3 size: 16 residues. The germline gives CDR1 SGHRS, CDR2 YFSETQ. The CDR3 DNA is TGCGCCAGCAGCTTGTTCGGGGGGACGAACACCGGGGAGCTGTTTTTT. Translated: CASSLFGGTNTGELFF. Filled out from reference TRBV5-1 and TRBJ2-2, the complete variable domain reads KAGVTQTPRYLIKTRGQQVTLSCSPISGHRSVSWYQQTPGQGLQFLFEYFSETQRNKGNFPGRFSGRQFSNSRSEMNVSTLELGDSALYLCASSLFGGTNTGELFFGEGSRLTVL.

The V gene is TRBV3-1, the J gene TRBJ2-1; 8 bases are shared with TRBD2. V dropped 8 bases and J dropped 4; count of bases not matched to a gene: 4. The CDR3 runs to 13 residues. Germline V lookup: CDR1 LGHDT, CDR2 YNNKEL (reference sequence). CDR3 sequence (DNA): TGTGCCAGCCATATAGCGGGGTACAATGAGCAGTTCTTC. This gives the protein CASHIAGYNEQFF.

This chain connects TRBV5-1 to TRBJ2-3; D unresolved. Trimming cost V 1 base and J 4 bases, with 7 bases left between them. Germline CDR1 and CDR2: SGHRS and YFSETQ. The CDR3 runs to 13 residues. CDR3 nucleotides: TGCGCCAGCAGCTTGAATGGTCCAGATACGCAGTATTTT. Its translation is CASSLNGPDTQYF.

In its sample, this clonotype was seen many times. J is TRBJ1-4 and V is TRBV6-2 or TRBV6-3; TRBD1 matches at 10 bases. Germline lookup yields CDR1 MNHEY and CDR2 SVGEGT. There are 15 residues in the CDR3. J gave up 7 bases and V 6 bases, and 8 bases lay outside the gene matches. CDR3 DNA sequence: TGTGCCAGCAGCTCACCGGGACAGGGGTTTGAAAAACTGTTTTTT. Translating it yields CASSSPGQGFEKLFF.

This clonotype has ten or more counts. The chain has TRBV20-1 and TRBJ2-1, with D perhaps being TRBD1 or TRBD2 (6 bases each). The CDR3 runs to 15 residues. From germline, CDR1 is DFQATT and CDR2 SNEGSKA (reference sequence). The germline V and J ends were trimmed by 6 bases and 1 base, with 16 bases remaining between them. The CDR3 DNA follows: TGCAGTGCCTTGCAGGGGACTTATTCCTACAATGAGCAGTTCTTC. Its protein is CSALQGTYSYNEQFF.

V gene TRBV10-3 combines with J gene TRBJ2-1; D might be TRBD1 (6 bases). Germline lookup yields CDR1 ENHRY and CDR2 SYGVKD. The CDR3 runs to 14 residues. V shed 8 bases and J shed 4 bases, with 15 bases lying between them. Here the CDR3 reads CAIDALDSYNEQFF. CDR3 bases: TGTGCCATCGATGCCTTGGACAGTTACAATGAGCAGTTCTTC.

The rearrangement links TRBV14 to TRBJ2-1; D is unclear. Trimming cost V 0 bases and J 11 bases, with 11 bases left between them. The CDR3 loop spans 13 amino acids. Germline CDR1 reads SGHDN; CDR2 reads FVKESK. CDR3 protein: CASSQDLGRQQFF. CDR3 nucleotides: TGTGCCAGCAGCCAAGATTTAGGCAGGCAGCAGTTCTTC.

This chain links TRBV20-1 with TRBJ2-3, with 7 positions matching TRBD2. The CDR3 has 14 residues. The J segment lost 4 bases and the V segment lost 3 bases, leaving 7 bases of the junction unmatched. Germline V gives CDR1 DFQATT, CDR2 SNEGSKA (reference sequence). For the CDR3, the DNA is TGCAGTGCTAGCACTAGCGCGAATGCAGATACGCAGTATTTT. This translates into CSASTSANADTQYF.

There are many counts of this clonotype. The rearrangement joins TRBV10-3 to TRBJ1-6; D is possibly TRBD1 (6 bases). The CDR3 contains 14 residues. Germline CDR1 and CDR2: ENHRY and SYGVKD. The V end lost 4 bases, the J end lost 7 bases, and 11 bases lay between the germline ends. CDR3 sequence (DNA): TGTGCCATCAGTGTCACAGGACAGAATTCACCCCTCCACTTT. Amino acids: CAISVTGQNSPLHF.

V is TRBV7-2 and J is TRBJ2-7; 11 bases are shared with TRBD2. This CDR3 has 17 residues. Unmatched junction bases numbered 9, after V lost 2 bases and J lost 3 bases. Germline CDR1 is SGHTA and CDR2 is FQGNSA. The CDR3 protein is CASSLRLAGGLHYEQYF. In DNA form, the CDR3 reads TGTGCCAGCAGCTTAAGGCTAGCGGGAGGACTTCACTACGAGCAGTACTTC.

In regard to this clonotype: Germline is not matched at one junction end, which may reflect a read error. The V and J genes are TRBV29-1 and TRBJ2-1, with D possibly called TRBD1 or TRBD2 (6 bases each). The CDR3 runs 15 residues. The germline CDR1 and CDR2 sequences are SQVTM and ANQGSEA. CDR3: CSVLWRDNSYSEQFF. CDR3 DNA sequence: TGCAGCGTGCTCTGGCGGGACAACTCCTACAGTGAGCAGTTCTTC.

This clonotype was seen many times. The chain recombines TRBV9 with TRBJ2-7, with TRBD2 identical over 7 bases. The CDR3 loop spans 14 amino acids. The junction had 7 bases not matched to a gene; V was cut back by 2 bases and J by 5 bases. The V gene's germline CDR1 is SGDLS and CDR2 YYNGEE. In nucleotides, the CDR3 is TGTGCCAGCAGCGTCCGAATGGGGGGGGACGAGCAGTACTTC. This encodes CASSVRMGGDEQYF. The whole variable domain, remainder taken from reference TRBV9 and TRBJ2-7, is DSGVTQTPKHLITATGQRVTLRCSPRSGDLSVYWYQQSLDQGLQFLIQYYNGEERAKGNILERFSAQQFPDLHSELNLSSLELGDSALYFCASSVRMGGDEQYFGPGTRLTVT.

The chain employs TRBV12-3 or TRBV12-4 and TRBJ2-4; 10 nucleotides line up with TRBD2. V gave up 7 bases and J gave up 4 bases; unmatched junction bases: 7. The CDR3 has 15 residues. The CDR3 coding sequence is TGTGCCAGCACCCTAGCGGGAGCGGGTAAAAACATTCAGTACTTC. Translated, it gives CASTLAGAGKNIQYF.

This clonotype was counted ten times or more. The gene calls are TRBV11-1 and TRBJ2-6; 7 bases agree with TRBD1. The CDR3 has 18 amino acids. Germline V gene lookup returns CDR1 SGHAT and CDR2 FQDESV (reference sequence). V shed 5 bases and J 0 bases; nucleotides not matched to a gene: 10. CDR3 in amino acids: CASSNSQGSYSGANVLTF. The DNA for the CDR3 is TGTGCCAGCAGCAACTCACAGGGGTCCTACTCTGGGGCCAACGTCCTGACTTTC.

The V gene is TRBV7-6, the J gene TRBJ2-5, with TRBD1 matching over 7 bases. The CDR3 is 16 residues long. J was trimmed by 2 bases and V by 3 bases; bases with no gene match: 9. Germline CDR1 reads SGHVS; CDR2 reads FNYEAQ. The CDR3 region is CASSLGHSGGQETQYF. The CDR3 DNA reads as TGTGCCAGCAGCTTGGGGCACTCAGGGGGTCAAGAGACCCAGTACTTC.